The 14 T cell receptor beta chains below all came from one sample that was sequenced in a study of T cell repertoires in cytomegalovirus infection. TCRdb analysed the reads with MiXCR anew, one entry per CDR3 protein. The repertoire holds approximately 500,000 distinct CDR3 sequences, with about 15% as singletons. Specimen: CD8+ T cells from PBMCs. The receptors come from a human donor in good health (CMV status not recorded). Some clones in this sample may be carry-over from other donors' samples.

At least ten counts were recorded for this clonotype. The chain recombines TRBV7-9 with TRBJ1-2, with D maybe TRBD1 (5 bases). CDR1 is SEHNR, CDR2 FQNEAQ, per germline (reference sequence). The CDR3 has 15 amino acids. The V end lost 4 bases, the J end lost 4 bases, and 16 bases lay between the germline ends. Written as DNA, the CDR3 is TGTGCCAGCAGCTCCTCGGGGGGGGTGACCTATGGCTACACCTTC. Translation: CASSSSGGVTYGYTF.

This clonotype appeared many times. The DNA of the CDR3 is TGTGCCACCAAAAGGTCGGGGGCCTCTGAAGCTTTCTTT. This sequence encodes CATKRSGASEAFF. The chain is built from TRBV10-3 and TRBJ1-1, with a weak D call TRBD1 (6 bases). CDR3 length equals 13 residues. Germline CDR1 and CDR2: ENHRY and SYGVKD. Trimming took off 10 bases at V and 6 bases at J, with 18 bases between the two ends.

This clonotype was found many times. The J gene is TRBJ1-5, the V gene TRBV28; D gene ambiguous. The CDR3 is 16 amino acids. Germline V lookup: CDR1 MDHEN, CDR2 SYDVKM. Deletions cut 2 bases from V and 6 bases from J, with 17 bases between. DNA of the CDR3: TGTGCCAGCAGTTTACGAGACAACACCCCGGGTCAGCCCCAGCATTTT. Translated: CASSLRDNTPGQPQHF.

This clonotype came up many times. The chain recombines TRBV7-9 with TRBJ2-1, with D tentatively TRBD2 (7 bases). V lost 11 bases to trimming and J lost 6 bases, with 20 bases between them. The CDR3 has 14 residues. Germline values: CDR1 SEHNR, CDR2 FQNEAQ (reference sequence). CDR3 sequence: CASEGRGGGNEQFF. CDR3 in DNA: TGTGCCTCAGAAGGAAGGGGGGGAGGCAATGAGCAGTTCTTC. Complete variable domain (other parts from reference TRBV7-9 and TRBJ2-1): DTGVSQNPRHKITKRGQNVTFRCDPISEHNRLYWYRQTLGQGPEFLTYFQNEAQLEKSRLLSDRFSAERPKGSFSTLEIQRTEQGDSAMYLCASEGRGGGNEQFFGPGTRLTVL.

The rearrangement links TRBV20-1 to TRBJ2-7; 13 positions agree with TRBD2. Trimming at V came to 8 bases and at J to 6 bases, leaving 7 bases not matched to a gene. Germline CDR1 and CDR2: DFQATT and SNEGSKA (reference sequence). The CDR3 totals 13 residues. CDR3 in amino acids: CSTGLAGVREQYF. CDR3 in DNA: TGCAGTACTGGACTAGCGGGAGTACGCGAGCAGTACTTC.

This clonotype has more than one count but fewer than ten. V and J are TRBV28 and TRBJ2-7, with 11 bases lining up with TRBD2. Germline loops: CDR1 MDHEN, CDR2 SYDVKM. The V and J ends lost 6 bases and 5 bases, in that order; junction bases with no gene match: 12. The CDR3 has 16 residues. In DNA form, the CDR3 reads TGTGCCAGCAGCCAACAATTACTAGCGGGAGCCAACGAGCAGTACTTC. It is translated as CASSQQLLAGANEQYF.

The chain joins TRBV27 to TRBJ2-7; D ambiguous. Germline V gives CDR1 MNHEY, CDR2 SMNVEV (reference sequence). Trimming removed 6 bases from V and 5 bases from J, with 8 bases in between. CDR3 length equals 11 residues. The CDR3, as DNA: TGTGCCAGCAGGACCGACCACGAGCAGTACTTC. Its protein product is CASRTDHEQYF.

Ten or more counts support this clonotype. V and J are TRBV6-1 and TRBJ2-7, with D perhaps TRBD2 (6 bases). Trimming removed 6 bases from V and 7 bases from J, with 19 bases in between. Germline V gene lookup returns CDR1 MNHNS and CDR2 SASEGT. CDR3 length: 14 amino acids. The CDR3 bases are TGTGCCAGCAGGACTAGTGAGGCCCCGGGGGAGCAGTACTTC. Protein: CASRTSEAPGEQYF.

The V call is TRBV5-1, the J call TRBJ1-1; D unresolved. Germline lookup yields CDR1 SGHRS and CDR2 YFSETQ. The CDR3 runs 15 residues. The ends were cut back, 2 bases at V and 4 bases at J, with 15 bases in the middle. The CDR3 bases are TGCGCCAGCAGCTTTTCGTCCGCTGGGAGCACTGAAGCTTTCTTT. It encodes CASSFSSAGSTEAFF.

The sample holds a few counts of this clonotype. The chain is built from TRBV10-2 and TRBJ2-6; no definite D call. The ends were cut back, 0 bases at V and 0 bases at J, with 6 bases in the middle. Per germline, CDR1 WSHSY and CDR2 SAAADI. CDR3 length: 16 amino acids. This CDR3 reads CASSESGSSGANVLTF. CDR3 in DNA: TGCGCCAGCAGTGAGTCAGGAAGCTCTGGGGCCAACGTCCTGACTTTC.

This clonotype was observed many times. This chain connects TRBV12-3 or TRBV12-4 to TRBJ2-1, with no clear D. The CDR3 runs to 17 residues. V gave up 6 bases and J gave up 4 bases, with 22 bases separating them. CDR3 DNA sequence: TGTGCCAGCAGGCCGGCGCCACCGGACCCAATGTACAATGAGCAGTTCTTC. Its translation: CASRPAPPDPMYNEQFF.

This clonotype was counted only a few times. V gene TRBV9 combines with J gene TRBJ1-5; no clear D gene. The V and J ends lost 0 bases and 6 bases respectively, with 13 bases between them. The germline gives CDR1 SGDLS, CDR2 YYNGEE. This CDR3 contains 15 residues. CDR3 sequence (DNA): TGTGCCAGCAGCGTAGATACCGGGATGGGTCAGCCCCAGCATTTT. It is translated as CASSVDTGMGQPQHF.

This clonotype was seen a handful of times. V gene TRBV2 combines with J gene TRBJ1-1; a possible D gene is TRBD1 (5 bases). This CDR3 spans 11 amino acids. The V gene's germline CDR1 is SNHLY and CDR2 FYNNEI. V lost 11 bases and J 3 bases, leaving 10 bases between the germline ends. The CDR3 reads CAPGGYTEAFF. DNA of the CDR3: TGTGCCCCCGGGGGGTACACTGAAGCTTTCTTT.

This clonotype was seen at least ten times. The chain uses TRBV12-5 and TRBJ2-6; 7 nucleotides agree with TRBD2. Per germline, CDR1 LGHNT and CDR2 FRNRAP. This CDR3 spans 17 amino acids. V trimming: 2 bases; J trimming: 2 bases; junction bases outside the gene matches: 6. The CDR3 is CASGLYGGITGANVLTF. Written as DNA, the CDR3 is TGTGCTAGTGGTTTGTACGGGGGGATAACTGGGGCCAACGTCCTGACTTTC.